The clone carrying this TCR beta chain has only a few counts. Its antigen is undetermined. At the DNA level, this CDR3 is encoded by other sequences in the same sample as well. Purity of each sorted population was above 98%. The sample originates from a study of beta chain features in type 1 diabetes. What was sequenced were expressed TCRB transcripts, since all of the isolated RNA had been reverse transcribed. Assay: immunoSEQ multiplex PCR; the TCRdb copy retains only in-frame clones and omits some. The sample includes more than 100,000 clones, less than 20% seen only once; the top ten take 2.3%. Trimming removed 4 bases at V and 3 bases at J, with 7 bases between. The CDR3 consists of 11 residues. CDR1 is DFQATT, CDR2 SNEGSKA, per germline (reference sequence). Study-wide results and limits: Patients with Type 1 diabetes showed moderately but significantly shorter TCRB CDR3s in all four CD4+ subsets. Among type 1 diabetes patients, VDJ junctions had fewer insertions and more deletions. For patients, the naive, central memory and Treg TCRB repertoires appeared more alike than for healthy donors.

This receptor was taken from a man aged 25 to 40 with type 1 diabetes. The sample comprised central memory CD4+ T cells from blood. This chain joins TRBV20-1 and TRBJ2-7; D is undetermined. CDR3 bases: TGCAGTGCTAATTTAGGCTACGAGCAGTACTTC. Translating gives CSANLGYEQYF.